This T cell receptor beta chain emerged from a study of beta chain features in type 1 diabetes. Study-wide results and caveats: All four CD4+ subsets of Type 1 diabetes patients contained TCRB CDR3s that were moderately but significantly shorter.

Since all of the isolated RNA was reverse transcribed, expressed TCRB transcripts were what got sequenced. Here immunoSEQ multiplex PCR was the method, and the copy in TCRdb shows in-frame clones only, minus some. The sample shows 160,000 or so clones, about 9% of them seen only once. The V gene lost 1 base and the J gene lost 2 bases, with 10 bases spanning the gap. Germline-derived CDR1 and CDR2 are SGHRS and YFSETQ. This CDR3 is 14 amino acids long. This clone was counted between two and nine times. The antigen is unknown. The material sequenced was central memory CD4+ T cells from blood. V usage is TRBV5-1 and J usage is TRBJ2-7, with D maybe TRBD1 (6 bases). This receptor was taken from a woman younger than 45 with type 1 diabetes. The CDR3 DNA reads as TGCGCCAGCAGCTTGCCAGGACAGACCTACGAGCAGTACTTC. Its protein product is CASSLPGQTYEQYF. Looking up the rest from reference TRBV5-1 and TRBJ2-7 gives the full variable domain: KAGVTQTPRYLIKTRGQQVTLSCSPISGHRSVSWYQQTPGQGLQFLFEYFSETQRNKGNFPGRFSGRQFSNSRSEMNVSTLELGDSALYLCASSLPGQTYEQYFGPGTRLTVT.